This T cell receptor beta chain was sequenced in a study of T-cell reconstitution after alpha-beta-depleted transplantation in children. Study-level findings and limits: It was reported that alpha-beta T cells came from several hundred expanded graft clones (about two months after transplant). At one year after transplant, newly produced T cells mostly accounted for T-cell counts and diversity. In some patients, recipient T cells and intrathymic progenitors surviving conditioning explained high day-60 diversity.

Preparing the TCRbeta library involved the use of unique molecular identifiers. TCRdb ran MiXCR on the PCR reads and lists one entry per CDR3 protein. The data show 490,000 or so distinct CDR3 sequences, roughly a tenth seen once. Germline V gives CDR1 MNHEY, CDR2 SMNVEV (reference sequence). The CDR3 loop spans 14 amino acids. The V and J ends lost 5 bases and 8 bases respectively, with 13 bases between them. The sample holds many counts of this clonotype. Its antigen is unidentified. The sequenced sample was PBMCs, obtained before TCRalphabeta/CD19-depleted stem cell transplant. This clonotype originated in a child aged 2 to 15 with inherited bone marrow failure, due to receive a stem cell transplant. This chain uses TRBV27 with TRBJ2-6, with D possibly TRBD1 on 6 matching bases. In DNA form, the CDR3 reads TGTGCCAGCAGTCGACAGGACAGATCCAACGTCCTGACTTTC. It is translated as CASSRQDRSNVLTF.